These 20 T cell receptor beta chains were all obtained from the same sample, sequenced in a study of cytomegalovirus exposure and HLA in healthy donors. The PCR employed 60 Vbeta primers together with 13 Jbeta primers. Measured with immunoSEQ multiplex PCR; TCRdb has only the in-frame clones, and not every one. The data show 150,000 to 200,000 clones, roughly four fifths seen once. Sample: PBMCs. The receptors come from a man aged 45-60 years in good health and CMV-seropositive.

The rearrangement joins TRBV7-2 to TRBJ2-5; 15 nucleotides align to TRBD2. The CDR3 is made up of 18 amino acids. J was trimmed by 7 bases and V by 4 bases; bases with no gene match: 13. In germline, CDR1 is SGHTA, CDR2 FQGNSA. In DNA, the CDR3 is TGTGCCAGCAGCTCCATCGGACTAGCGGGGGGGCTTGCTGGGACCCAGTACTTC. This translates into CASSSIGLAGGLAGTQYF.

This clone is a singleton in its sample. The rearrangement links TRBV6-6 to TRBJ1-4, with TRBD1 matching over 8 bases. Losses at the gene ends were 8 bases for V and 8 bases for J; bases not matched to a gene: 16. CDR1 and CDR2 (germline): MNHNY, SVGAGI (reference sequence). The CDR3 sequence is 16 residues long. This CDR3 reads CASRQTSTGDNEKLFF. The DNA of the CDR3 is TGTGCCAGCCGGCAAACCTCGACAGGGGACAACGAAAAACTGTTTTTT.

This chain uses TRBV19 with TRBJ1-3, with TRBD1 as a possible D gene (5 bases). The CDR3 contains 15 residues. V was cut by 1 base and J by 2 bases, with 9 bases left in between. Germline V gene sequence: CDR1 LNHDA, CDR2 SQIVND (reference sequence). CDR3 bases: TGTGCCAGTAGTATAGGCGCGGGGCCTGGAAACACCATATATTTT. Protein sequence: CASSIGAGPGNTIYF.

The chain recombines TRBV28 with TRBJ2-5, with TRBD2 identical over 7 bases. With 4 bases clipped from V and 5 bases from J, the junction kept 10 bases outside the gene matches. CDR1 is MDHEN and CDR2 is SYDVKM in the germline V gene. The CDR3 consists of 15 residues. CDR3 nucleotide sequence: TGTGCCAGCAGTTATAGCGGGCTTGGGATGGAGACCCAGTACTTC. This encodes CASSYSGLGMETQYF. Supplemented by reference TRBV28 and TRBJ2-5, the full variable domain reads DVKVTQSSRYLVKRTGEKVFLECVQDMDHENMFWYRQDPGLGLRLIYFSYDVKMKEKGDIPEGYSVSREKKERFSLILESASTNQTSMYLCASSYSGLGMETQYFGPGTRLLVL.

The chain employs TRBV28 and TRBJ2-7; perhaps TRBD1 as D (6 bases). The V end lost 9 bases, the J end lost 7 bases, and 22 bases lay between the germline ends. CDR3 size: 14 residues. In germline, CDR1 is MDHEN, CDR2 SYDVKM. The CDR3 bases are TGTGCCAGTCTCGGACAGATCCTAGAGGGAGAGCAGTACTTC. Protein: CASLGQILEGEQYF.

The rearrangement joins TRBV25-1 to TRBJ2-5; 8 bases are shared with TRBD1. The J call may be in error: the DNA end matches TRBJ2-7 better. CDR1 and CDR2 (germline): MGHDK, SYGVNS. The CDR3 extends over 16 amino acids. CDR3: CASSASSGQGAYEQYF. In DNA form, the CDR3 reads TGTGCCAGCAGTGCCTCTTCTGGACAGGGCGCCTACGAGCAGTACTTC.

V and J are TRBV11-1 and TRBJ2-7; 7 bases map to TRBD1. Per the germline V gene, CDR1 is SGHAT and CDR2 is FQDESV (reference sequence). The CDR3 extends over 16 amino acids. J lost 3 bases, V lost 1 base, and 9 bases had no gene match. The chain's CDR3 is CASSLGRQGNRYEQYF. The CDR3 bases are TGTGCCAGCAGCTTAGGGAGACAGGGCAATCGCTACGAGCAGTACTTC.

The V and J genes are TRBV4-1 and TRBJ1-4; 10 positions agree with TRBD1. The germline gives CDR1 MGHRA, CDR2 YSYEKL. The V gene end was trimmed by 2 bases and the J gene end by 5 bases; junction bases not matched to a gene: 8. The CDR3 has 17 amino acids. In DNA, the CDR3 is TGCGCCAGCAGCCAAACCGGGACAGGGGCCCCCAATGAAAAACTGTTTTTT. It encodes CASSQTGTGAPNEKLFF.

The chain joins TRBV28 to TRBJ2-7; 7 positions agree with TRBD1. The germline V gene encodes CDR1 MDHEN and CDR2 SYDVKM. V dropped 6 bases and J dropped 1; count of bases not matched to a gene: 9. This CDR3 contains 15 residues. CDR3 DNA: TGTGCCAGCAGCACCCCCGGGACAGCTTCCTACGAGCAGTACTTC. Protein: CASSTPGTASYEQYF.

The CDR3 loop reads CASSQDTSGGREQFF. The CDR3 DNA is TGCGCCAGCAGCCAAGACACTAGCGGGGGGCGGGAGCAGTTCTTC. The gene calls are TRBV4-3 and TRBJ2-1, with 12 bases lining up with TRBD2. From germline, CDR1 is LGHNA and CDR2 YSLEER. V was pared by 0 bases and J by 10 bases, with 4 bases of the junction left unmatched. This CDR3 has 15 residues.

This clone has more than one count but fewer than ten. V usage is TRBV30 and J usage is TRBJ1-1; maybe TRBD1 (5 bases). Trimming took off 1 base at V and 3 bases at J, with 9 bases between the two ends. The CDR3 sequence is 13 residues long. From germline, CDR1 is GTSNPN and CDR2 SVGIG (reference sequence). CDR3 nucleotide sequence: TGTGCCTGGAGTGAAGGGGTTGACACTGAAGCTTTCTTT. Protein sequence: CAWSEGVDTEAFF. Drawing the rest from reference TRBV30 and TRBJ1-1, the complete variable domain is SQTIHQWPATLVQPVGSPLSLECTVEGTSNPNLYWYRQAAGRGLQLLFYSVGIGQISSEVPQNLSASRPQDRQFILSSKKLLLSDSGFYLCAWSEGVDTEAFFGQGTRLTVV.

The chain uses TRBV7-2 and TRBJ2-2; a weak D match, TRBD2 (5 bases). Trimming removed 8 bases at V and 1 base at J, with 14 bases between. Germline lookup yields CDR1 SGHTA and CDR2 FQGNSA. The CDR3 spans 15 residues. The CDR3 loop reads CASRKAGGNTGELFF. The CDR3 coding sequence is TGTGCCAGCCGAAAAGCTGGAGGGAACACCGGGGAGCTGTTTTTT.

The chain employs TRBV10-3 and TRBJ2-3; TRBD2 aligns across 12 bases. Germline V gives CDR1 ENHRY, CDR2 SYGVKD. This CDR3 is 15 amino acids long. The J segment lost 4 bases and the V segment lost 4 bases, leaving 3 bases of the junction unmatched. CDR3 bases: TGTGCCATCAGTGTACTAGCGGGGGGTCCAGATACGCAGTATTTT. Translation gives CAISVLAGGPDTQYF.

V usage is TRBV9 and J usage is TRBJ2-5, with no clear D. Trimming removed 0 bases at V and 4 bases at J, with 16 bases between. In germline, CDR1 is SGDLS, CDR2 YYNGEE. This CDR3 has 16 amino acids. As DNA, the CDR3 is TGTGCCAGCAGCGTAGGCGGCCGGCTAGTCCGAGAGACCCAGTACTTC. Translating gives CASSVGGRLVRETQYF.

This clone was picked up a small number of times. The CDR3 is CASSESAGATDTQYF. The CDR3 coding sequence is TGTGCCAGCAGCGAATCAGCGGGGGCCACAGATACGCAGTATTTT. The V gene is TRBV7-2, the J gene TRBJ2-3; 8 nucleotides match TRBD2. CDR3 length equals 15 residues. The germline CDR1 and CDR2 sequences are SGHTA and FQGNSA. J gave up 2 bases and V 5 bases, and 6 bases lay outside the gene matches.

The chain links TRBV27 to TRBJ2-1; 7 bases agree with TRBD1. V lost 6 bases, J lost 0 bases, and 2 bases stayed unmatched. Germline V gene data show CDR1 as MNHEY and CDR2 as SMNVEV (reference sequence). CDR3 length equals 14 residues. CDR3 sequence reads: CASRSGGSYNEQFF. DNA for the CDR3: TGTGCCAGCAGATCAGGGGGCTCCTACAATGAGCAGTTCTTC.

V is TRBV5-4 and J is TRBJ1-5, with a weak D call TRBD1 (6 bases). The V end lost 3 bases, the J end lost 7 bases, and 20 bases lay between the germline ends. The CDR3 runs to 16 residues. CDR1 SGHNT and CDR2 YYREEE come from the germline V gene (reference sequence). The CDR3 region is CASSYGTPRRVQPQHF. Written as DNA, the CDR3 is TGTGCCAGCAGCTATGGGACACCCCGTCGGGTGCAGCCCCAGCATTTT.

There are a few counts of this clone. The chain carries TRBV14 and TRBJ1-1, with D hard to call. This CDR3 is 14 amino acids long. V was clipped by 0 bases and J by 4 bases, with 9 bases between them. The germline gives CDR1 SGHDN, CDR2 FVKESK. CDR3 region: CASSQDLAATEAFF. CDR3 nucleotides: TGTGCCAGCAGCCAAGATCTTGCGGCCACTGAAGCTTTCTTT.

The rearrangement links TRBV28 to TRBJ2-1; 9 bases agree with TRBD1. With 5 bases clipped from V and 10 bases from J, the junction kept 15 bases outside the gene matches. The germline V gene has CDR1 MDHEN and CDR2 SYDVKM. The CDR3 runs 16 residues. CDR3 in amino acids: CASSPKDRGGFGEQFF. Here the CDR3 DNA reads TGTGCCAGCAGTCCCAAGGACAGGGGCGGTTTCGGGGAGCAGTTCTTC.

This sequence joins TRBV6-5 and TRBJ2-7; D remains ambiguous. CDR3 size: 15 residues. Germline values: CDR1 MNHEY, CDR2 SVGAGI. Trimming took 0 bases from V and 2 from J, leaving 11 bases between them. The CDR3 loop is CASSYSIGSAYEQYF. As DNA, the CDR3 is TGTGCCAGCAGTTACTCGATTGGCAGCGCCTACGAGCAGTACTTC.